This TCR beta chain was sequenced during a study of T cell repertoires in ileal Crohn's disease. Study-level background: Median disease duration was 7.9 years; 35% to 45% smoked at surgery. Surgery for a complication: stricturing in roughly 61%, penetrating in around 39%. Study findings and constraints: All patients with clonality above 26.8% had endoscopic recurrence.

V gave up 5 bases and J gave up 10 bases; unmatched junction bases: 10. This CDR3 is built from 15 residues. CDR1 and CDR2 from the germline V gene are SGHTA and FQGTGA. This clone was seen a handful of times. Its antigen is not identified. Approximately 550 nanograms of biopsy DNA per sample underwent TCRB immunosequencing. Sequencing was performed with immunoSEQ multiplex PCR; in TCRdb, only in-frame clones are kept and a portion is missing. The sample yields fewer than 20,000 clones, 50% to 75% seen once. The V gene is TRBV7-3, the J gene TRBJ2-1; 11 nucleotides align to TRBD2. This sequence was found in an adult with Crohn's disease. Sequenced input: ileal tissue. The CDR3 spells CASSPRLAGYGEQFF. DNA of the CDR3: TGTGCCAGCAGCCCTCGACTAGCGGGATACGGAGAGCAGTTCTTC.